This note documents a single TCR beta chain sequence. Looked up from germline, CDR1 is SEHNR and CDR2 is FQNEAQ (reference sequence). The CDR3 loop spans 13 amino acids. The V gene lost 2 bases and the J gene lost 11 bases, with 10 bases spanning the gap. The sample belongs to a study of regulatory T cells in long-lasting Graves disease. The authors built TCR beta libraries using iRepertoire HTBI primers and Arm-PCR of CDR3 regions. TCRdb ran MiXCR on the multiplex PCR reads and lists one entry per CDR3 protein. Counted here are a few hundred thousand distinct CDR3 sequences, approximately 13% occurring once; the ten biggest clones make up 8% to 10%. The time point was: newly diagnosed GD, antithyroid drugs for less than 3 months. The authors made the TCR library using RNA they extracted from PBMCs. The same sample was also used in a study of T cells in Graves' hyperthyroidism and ophthalmopathy.

J is TRBJ2-6 and V is TRBV7-9; D perhaps matches TRBD2 (6 bases). The receptor comes from a man aged 25 to 40 with Graves disease. The sample consisted of peripheral blood mononuclear cells (PBMCs), taken at new diagnosis, from a patient treated with antithyroid drugs. Written as DNA, the CDR3 is TGTGCCAGCAGCTTACCCGGGACTGACGTCCTGACTTTC. It specifies CASSLPGTDVLTF. The variable domain in full, completed from reference TRBV7-9 and TRBJ2-6, reads DTGVSQNPRHKITKRGQNVTFRCDPISEHNRLYWYRQTLGQGPEFLTYFQNEAQLEKSRLLSDRFSAERPKGSFSTLEIQRTEQGDSAMYLCASSLPGTDVLTFGAGSRLTVL.